This T cell receptor (beta chain) derives from a study of T cells in localized non-small cell lung cancer. General study results and limits: Measurement of T cell clonality placed uninvolved adjacent lung highest, above the level in tumor.

This clone has just a few counts. Its matching antigen is unknown. The protocol was immunoSEQ multiplex PCR, while the TCRdb copy is restricted to in-frame clones and leaves out a portion. Of some 1,800 clones in the sample, about a third were seen once. The sequenced sample was normal lung tissue next to the tumor, obtained before any cancer treatment. This TCR derives from a male donor at least 60 years old with stage III squamous cell lung carcinoma.

CDR3 DNA: TGTGCCAGTAGGGCCCGAGTAGATAATTCACCCCTCCACTTT. Translating it yields CASRARVDNSPLHF. The chain carries TRBV19 and TRBJ1-6; D is uncertain. From germline, CDR1 is LNHDA and CDR2 SQIVND (reference sequence). The ends were cut back, 6 bases at V and 5 bases at J, with 11 bases in the middle. CDR3 length: 14 residues.